Presented here are 7 T cell receptor beta chains from one specimen sequenced in a study of cytomegalovirus exposure and HLA in healthy donors. The PCR used 60 Vbeta and 13 Jbeta primers. Repertoires were generated with immunoSEQ multiplex PCR, while TCRdb's copy carries only in-frame clones and drops some. In total, the table holds around 140,000 clones. The sequenced sample was PBMCs. These receptors all stem from a male donor in good health and CMV-seronegative.

The chain combines TRBV4-1 with TRBJ2-7; 9 bases map to TRBD1. The germline V gene has CDR1 MGHRA and CDR2 YSYEKL. J gave up 3 bases and V 1 base, and 13 bases lay outside the gene matches. This CDR3 is built from 18 residues. In nucleotides, the CDR3 is TGCGCCAGCAGCCAAGGCGGGGGAACCGGGACAGGGATCTACGAGCAGTACTTC. It translates to CASSQGGGTGTGIYEQYF.

V usage is TRBV6-5 and J usage is TRBJ2-7; TRBD1 matches at 9 bases. This CDR3 is 15 amino acids long. The J segment lost 7 bases and the V segment lost 0 bases, leaving 7 bases of the junction unmatched. Germline CDR1 and CDR2: MNHEY and SVGAGI. The CDR3 sequence: CASSYSAQGAGEQYF. CDR3 coding DNA: TGTGCCAGCAGTTACTCAGCACAGGGGGCCGGGGAGCAGTACTTC.

This chain connects TRBV18 to TRBJ2-2; D unclear. V was cut by 7 bases and J by 0 bases, with 6 bases left in between. The CDR3 consists of 13 residues. Germline CDR1 KGHSH, CDR2 LQKENI. The CDR3 nucleotides read TGTGCCAGCTTGGCCGCGAACACCGGGGAGCTGTTTTTT. Its translation: CASLAANTGELFF.

The genes are TRBV15 and TRBJ2-5; 10 bases align to TRBD1. The CDR3 extends over 14 amino acids. Germline trimming cut 11 bases from V and 4 bases from J; bases unmatched to any gene: 10. Germline V CDR1 and CDR2: LNHNV, YYDKDF (reference sequence). The CDR3 protein is CARGDRGLGETQYF. The DNA of the CDR3 is TGTGCCCGCGGGGACAGGGGTTTAGGAGAGACCCAGTACTTC.

The rearrangement uses TRBV7-6 and TRBJ2-3; 10 bases line up with TRBD2. The V gene's germline CDR1 is SGHVS and CDR2 FNYEAQ. V lost 1 base, J lost 6 bases, and 1 base stayed unmatched. The CDR3 runs to 14 residues. The DNA of the CDR3 is TGTGCCAGCAGCTTAGGACTAGCGGGCGATACGCAGTATTTT. It is translated as CASSLGLAGDTQYF.

For this clone: At the DNA level, this CDR3 is encoded by other sequences in the same sample as well. The genes are TRBV30 and TRBJ1-5; 9 positions agree with TRBD1. The V gene's germline CDR1 is GTSNPN and CDR2 SVGIG (reference sequence). This CDR3 comprises 14 residues. The J segment lost 4 bases and the V segment lost 0 bases, leaving 1 base of the junction unmatched. The chain's CDR3 is CAWSVGQGNQPQHF. CDR3 DNA: TGTGCCTGGAGTGTGGGACAGGGTAATCAGCCCCAGCATTTT.

This chain joins TRBV29-1 and TRBJ2-5; D is undetermined. Germline V gene lookup returns CDR1 SQVTM and CDR2 ANQGSEA. The ends were cut back, 6 bases at V and 3 bases at J, with 11 bases in the middle. The CDR3 runs 12 residues. The CDR3 DNA reads as TGCAGCGTCCGGGTGTCTGAAGAGACCCAGTACTTC. Its translation: CSVRVSEETQYF.